This TCR beta chain appears in the sequencing data of a study of T cell responses to AZD1222 COVID-19 vaccine. Study-wide results and caveats: Clonal diversity was possibly underestimated, and the donors were mostly white British, with more females. With two AZD1222 doses given, Spike-specific TCR breadth and depth both rose. Among vaccine-associated CD4 TCRs, coverage spanned spike, with dominance at 160-218 and 743-854. In all cases, repertoires were sampled only after the peak T cell response.

Clones were read by immunoSEQ multiplex PCR, and TCRdb kept only the in-frame ones, dropping some. This table has 130,000 or so clones, approximately 93% appearing once. V shed 4 bases, J shed 5 bases, and the junction held 14 bases outside the gene matches. The germline V gene has CDR1 SEHNR and CDR2 FQNEAQ (reference sequence). The CDR3 contains 16 residues. A remark on this clone: As yet, its antigen is unknown.

The chain combines TRBV7-9 with TRBJ2-7, with 7 bases matching TRBD2. This sample comprised peripheral blood, obtained on day 0 of AZD1222 vaccination. The sequence was collected from an adult in good health. CDR3 sequence: CASSSPGREKAHEQYF. The CDR3 DNA sequence: TGTGCCAGCAGCTCCCCGGGGCGGGAGAAGGCCCACGAGCAGTACTTC.